Listed below are T cell receptor beta chains from one sample, sequenced in a study of blood T cell repertoires in COVID-19. This table comes from immunoSEQ multiplex PCR, and its TCRdb copy is limited to in-frame clones, with some not included. The sample carries about 360,000 clones, about four fifths recorded once. Sequencing was done on a sample of peripheral blood. The receptors originated from a man aged 25 to 40 with active or convalescent COVID-19. CDR3s include the opening cysteine and the closing phenylalanine or tryptophan. Fields, in order: V gene, J gene, D gene, clone size, CDR3 protein, CDR3 DNA. D genes are given only for firm matches. Clone size appears in some rows only: once, few, many, or a class for an expanded clone.

>TRBV2|TRBJ2-7|-|-
CASSEASVSYEQYF
TGTGCCAGCAGTGAGGCTAGCGTTTCCTACGAGCAGTACTTC
>TRBV5-1|TRBJ1-4|-|-
CASSTAGDKGEKLFF
TGCGCCAGCAGCACGGCAGGGGATAAGGGTGAAAAACTGTTTTTT
>TRBV2|TRBJ2-2|-|once
CASRRGPNTGELFF
TGTGCCAGCAGGCGGGGGCCAAACACCGGGGAGCTGTTTTTT
>TRBV11-2|TRBJ1-6|TRBD1|-
CASSRGTGVSPLHF
TGTGCCAGCAGCCGAGGGACAGGGGTTTCACCCCTCCACTTT
>TRBV27|TRBJ2-1|-|-
CASSLSKGRSSYNEQFF
TGTGCCAGCAGTTTATCGAAGGGGCGGAGCTCCTACAATGAGCAGTTCTTC
>TRBV13|TRBJ1-4|-|-
CASSGRGRGAQKLFF
TGTGCCAGCAGCGGAAGAGGCAGGGGTGCTCAAAAACTGTTTTTT
>TRBV28|TRBJ2-1|TRBD2|-
CASGILAGGGEQFF
TGTGCCAGCGGAATCCTAGCGGGAGGGGGTGAGCAGTTCTTC
>TRBV4-1|TRBJ1-2|TRBD1|-
CASSQDRGTAYGYTF
TGCGCCAGCAGCCAAGACCGAGGGACAGCCTATGGCTACACCTTC
>TRBV30|TRBJ1-6|-|-
CAWTIGQGLYSPLHF
TGTGCCTGGACCATAGGGCAGGGGTTGTATTCACCCCTCCACTTT
>TRBV7-2|TRBJ2-6|-|-
CARGGGSGANVLTF
TGTGCCAGGGGAGGTGGCTCTGGGGCCAACGTCCTGACTTTC
>TRBV6-6|TRBJ2-5|TRBD1|-
CASSTNRGETQYF
TGTGCCAGCAGTACCAACAGGGGCGAGACCCAGTACTTC
>TRBV28|TRBJ1-3|TRBD1|-
CASSFDRASGNTIYF
TGTGCCAGCAGTTTCGACAGGGCGTCTGGAAACACCATATATTTT
>TRBV30|TRBJ1-5|-|-
CAWSLQSNQPQHF
TGTGCCTGGAGCCTTCAGAGCAATCAGCCCCAGCATTTT
>TRBV10-3|TRBJ1-6|-|-
CASSESYNSPLHF
TGTGCCTCCTCGGAGAGTTATAATTCACCCCTCCACTTT
>TRBV10-2|TRBJ1-1|-|-
CASSVGNTEAFF
TGCGCCAGCAGTGTCGGGAACACTGAAGCTTTCTTT
>TRBV27|TRBJ2-2|TRBD2|-
CASNPEPLAGPGELFF
TGTGCCAGCAACCCGGAACCACTAGCGGGACCCGGGGAGCTGTTTTTT
>TRBV28|TRBJ1-6|-|-
CASSPARDNSPLHF
TGTGCCAGCAGTCCCGCCAGGGATAATTCACCCCTCCACTTT
>TRBV4-3|TRBJ1-3|-|-
CASSQDGTPGNTIYF
TGCGCCAGCAGCCAAGACGGGACACCAGGGAACACCATATATTTT
>TRBV5-4|TRBJ2-3|TRBD2|-
CASSLVAGGSTDTQYF
TGTGCCAGCAGCTTGGTTGCGGGGGGGAGCACAGATACGCAGTATTTT
>TRBV5-1|TRBJ2-7|-|once
CASSLAQGQSSYEQYF
TGCGCCAGCAGCTTGGCCCAGGGGCAGAGCTCCTACGAGCAGTACTTC
>TRBV24-1|TRBJ2-3|TRBD1|-
CATSDRTGGLSTDTQYF
TGTGCCACCAGTGATCGGACAGGGGGCCTTAGCACAGATACGCAGTATTTT
>TRBV5-1|TRBJ2-3|-|-
CASSLGGSSTDTQYF
TGCGCCAGCAGCCTAGGAGGTTCTAGCACAGATACGCAGTATTTT
>TRBV7-9|TRBJ2-5|-|-
CASSLSTGRRETQYF
TGTGCCAGCAGCTTAAGTACAGGGCGGAGAGAGACCCAGTACTTC
>TRBV19|TRBJ1-2|-|once
CASSIVQGDYGYTF
TGTGCCAGTAGTATAGTACAGGGCGACTATGGCTACACCTTC
>TRBV5-1|TRBJ2-1|-|once
CASSLGQDNEQFF
TGCGCCAGCAGCTTGGGGCAGGACAATGAGCAGTTCTTC
>TRBV6-2/TRBV6-3|TRBJ1-1|-|-
CASSDGQITEAFF
TGTGCCAGCAGCGACGGACAGATCACTGAAGCTTTCTTT
>TRBV5-6|TRBJ2-3|-|-
CASLEAGQESTDTQYF
TGTGCCAGCCTAGAAGCGGGACAAGAAAGCACAGATACGCAGTATTTT
>TRBV7-2|TRBJ1-2|TRBD1|-
CASSLTGVYYGYTF
TGTGCCAGCAGCTTGACAGGGGTTTATTATGGCTACACCTTC
>TRBV9|TRBJ1-3|TRBD1|many
CASSAGTGVGGNTIYF
TGTGCCAGCAGCGCCGGGACAGGGGTTGGCGGAAACACCATATATTTT
>TRBV4-1|TRBJ2-7|-|few
CASSHADRPEQYF
TGCGCCAGCAGCCACGCGGATCGACCGGAGCAGTACTTC
>TRBV28|TRBJ2-7|TRBD1|-
CATLDRGPYEQYF
TGTGCCACCCTGGACAGGGGGCCCTACGAGCAGTACTTC
>TRBV3-1/TRBV3-2|TRBJ1-2|-|-
CASSPSPSYGYTF
TGTGCCAGCAGCCCGTCCCCCTCCTATGGCTACACCTTC
>TRBV18|TRBJ2-7|-|-
CASSPYGASDEQYF
TGTGCCAGCTCACCATATGGGGCATCCGACGAGCAGTACTTC
>TRBV6-1|TRBJ2-3|TRBD2|-
CASSEATLPAGGGTDTQYF
TGTGCCAGCAGTGAAGCTACCCTCCCAGCGGGGGGAGGCACAGATACGCAGTATTTT
>TRBV30|TRBJ2-1|-|once
CACNRNYYNEQFF
TGTGCCTGCAACAGGAACTACTACAATGAGCAGTTCTTC
>TRBV27|TRBJ1-2|-|-
CASSLAYSTGRGNGYTF
TGTGCCAGCAGTTTAGCCTACTCCACAGGGAGAGGGAATGGCTACACCTTC
>TRBV7-8|TRBJ1-3|-|few
CASSSTRARGNTIYF
TGTGCCAGCAGCTCCACCAGGGCGCGTGGAAACACCATATATTTT
>TRBV24-1|TRBJ2-1|-|-
CATSDPPRYNEQFF
TGTGCCACCAGTGATCCCCCCCGCTACAATGAGCAGTTCTTC
>TRBV27|TRBJ1-5|-|-
CASSLTGWDQPQHF
TGTGCCAGCAGTTTAACAGGGTGGGATCAGCCCCAGCATTTT
>TRBV11-3|TRBJ2-3|TRBD2|-
CASSFGLAGFTDTQYF
TGTGCCAGCAGCTTTGGACTAGCGGGTTTCACAGATACGCAGTATTTT
>TRBV29-1|TRBJ2-1|TRBD2|once
CSVGSGSYNEQFF
TGCAGCGTTGGAAGCGGGAGTTACAATGAGCAGTTCTTC
>TRBV5-1|TRBJ1-4|TRBD1|-
CASRLGGGDEKLFF
TGCGCCAGCAGGTTAGGGGGCGGCGATGAAAAACTGTTTTTT
>TRBV5-1|TRBJ2-3|TRBD2|-
CASSLEGTSVDTQYF
TGCGCCAGCAGCTTGGAAGGGACTAGCGTGGATACGCAGTATTTT
>TRBV7-2|TRBJ2-2|-|-
CASSLGGGYGGLGSGELFF
TGTGCCAGCAGCTTAGGTGGCGGTTACGGGGGGCTTGGGTCCGGGGAGCTGTTTTTT
>TRBV7-9|TRBJ2-1|-|-
CASRLDSGQFF
TGTGCCAGCAGATTGGACAGTGGGCAGTTCTTC
>TRBV18|TRBJ1-1|-|-
CASSLASKRTEAFF
TGTGCCAGCTCCCTAGCCTCTAAAAGAACTGAAGCTTTCTTT
>TRBV6-2/TRBV6-3|TRBJ2-5|TRBD2|-
CASSPRSGGAQETQYF
TGTGCCAGCAGCCCGAGAAGCGGGGGGGCACAAGAGACCCAGTACTTC
>TRBV7-3|TRBJ1-2|TRBD1|-
CASSQTGNYGYTF
TGTGCCAGCAGTCAGACAGGGAACTATGGCTACACCTTC
>TRBV19|TRBJ2-1|TRBD2|once
CATYRTSGGDYNEQFF
TGTGCCACCTACCGAACTAGCGGGGGGGATTACAATGAGCAGTTCTTC
>TRBV9|TRBJ2-2|-|-
CASSPRLGQRTGELFF
TGTGCCAGCAGCCCAAGACTAGGACAAAGGACCGGGGAGCTGTTTTTT
>TRBV3-1/TRBV3-2|TRBJ2-2|-|-
CASSQGGAGELFF
TGTGCCAGCAGCCAAGGGGGGGCCGGGGAGCTGTTTTTT